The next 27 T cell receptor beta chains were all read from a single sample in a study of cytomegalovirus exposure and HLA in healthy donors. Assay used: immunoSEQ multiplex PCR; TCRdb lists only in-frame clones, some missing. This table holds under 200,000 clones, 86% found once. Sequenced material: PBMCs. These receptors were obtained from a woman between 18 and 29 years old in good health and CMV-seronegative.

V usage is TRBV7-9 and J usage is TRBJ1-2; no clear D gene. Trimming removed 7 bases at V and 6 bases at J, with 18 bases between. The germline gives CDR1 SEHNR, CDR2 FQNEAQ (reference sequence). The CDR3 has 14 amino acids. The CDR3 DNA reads TGTGCCAGCACCCCATCAGGCGGGATTGATGGCTACACCTTC. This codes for CASTPSGGIDGYTF. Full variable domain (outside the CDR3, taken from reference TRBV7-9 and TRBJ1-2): DTGVSQNPRHKITKRGQNVTFRCDPISEHNRLYWYRQTLGQGPEFLTYFQNEAQLEKSRLLSDRFSAERPKGSFSTLEIQRTEQGDSAMYLCASTPSGGIDGYTFGSGTRLTVV.

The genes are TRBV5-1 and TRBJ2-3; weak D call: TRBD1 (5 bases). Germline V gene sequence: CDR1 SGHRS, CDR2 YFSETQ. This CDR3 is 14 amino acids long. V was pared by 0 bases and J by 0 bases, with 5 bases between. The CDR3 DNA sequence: TGCGCCAGCAGCTTGGGACAGAGCACAGATACGCAGTATTTT. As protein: CASSLGQSTDTQYF.

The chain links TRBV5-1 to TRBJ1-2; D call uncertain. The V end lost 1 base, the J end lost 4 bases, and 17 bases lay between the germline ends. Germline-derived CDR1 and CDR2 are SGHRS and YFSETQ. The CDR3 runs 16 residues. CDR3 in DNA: TGCGCCAGCAGCTTGTTTCCGGGAAGGAGTGCCTATGGCTACACCTTC. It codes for CASSLFPGRSAYGYTF.

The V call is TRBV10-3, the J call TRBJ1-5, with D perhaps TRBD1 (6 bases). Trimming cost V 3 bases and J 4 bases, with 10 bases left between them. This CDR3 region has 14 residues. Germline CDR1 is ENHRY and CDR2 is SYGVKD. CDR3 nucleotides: TGTGCCATCAGTGAAGGGACAACGAATCAGCCCCAGCATTTT. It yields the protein CAISEGTTNQPQHF.

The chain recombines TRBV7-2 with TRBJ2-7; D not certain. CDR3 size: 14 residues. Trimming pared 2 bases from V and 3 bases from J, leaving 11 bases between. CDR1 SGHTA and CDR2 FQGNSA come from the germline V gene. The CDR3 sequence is CASSLNPPLYEQYF. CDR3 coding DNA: TGTGCCAGCAGCTTAAATCCCCCCCTCTACGAGCAGTACTTC.

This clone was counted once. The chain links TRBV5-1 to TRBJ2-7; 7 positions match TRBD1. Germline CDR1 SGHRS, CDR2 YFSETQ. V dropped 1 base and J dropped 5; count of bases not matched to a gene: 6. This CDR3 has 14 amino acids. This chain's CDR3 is CASSLTGVFDEQYF. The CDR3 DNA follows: TGCGCCAGCAGCTTGACAGGGGTGTTCGACGAGCAGTACTTC.

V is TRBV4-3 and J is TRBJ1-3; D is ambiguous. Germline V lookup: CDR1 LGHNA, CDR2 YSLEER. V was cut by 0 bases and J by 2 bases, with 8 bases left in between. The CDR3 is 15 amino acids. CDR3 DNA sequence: TGCGCCAGCAGCCAAGACCGGGGAGCTGGAAACACCATATATTTT. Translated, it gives CASSQDRGAGNTIYF.

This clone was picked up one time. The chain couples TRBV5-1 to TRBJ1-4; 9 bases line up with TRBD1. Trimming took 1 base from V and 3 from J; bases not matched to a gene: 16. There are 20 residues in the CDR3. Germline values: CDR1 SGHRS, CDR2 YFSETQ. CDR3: CASSLTAIGTGMVANEKLFF. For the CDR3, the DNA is TGCGCCAGCAGCTTGACCGCCATAGGGACAGGGATGGTCGCTAATGAAAAACTGTTTTTT.

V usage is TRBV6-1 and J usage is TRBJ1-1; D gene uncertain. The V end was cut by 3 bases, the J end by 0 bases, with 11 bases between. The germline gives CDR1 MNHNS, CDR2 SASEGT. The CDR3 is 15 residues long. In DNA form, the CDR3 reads TGTGCCAGCAGTGAGGAGGGTAGCATGAACACTGAAGCTTTCTTT. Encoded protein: CASSEEGSMNTEAFF.

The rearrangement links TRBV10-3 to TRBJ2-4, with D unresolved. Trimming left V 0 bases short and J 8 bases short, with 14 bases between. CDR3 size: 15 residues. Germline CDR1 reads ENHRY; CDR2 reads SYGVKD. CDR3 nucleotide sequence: TGTGCCATCAGTGAGTCCACGACCCTACGGGACATTCAGTACTTC. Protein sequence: CAISESTTLRDIQYF.

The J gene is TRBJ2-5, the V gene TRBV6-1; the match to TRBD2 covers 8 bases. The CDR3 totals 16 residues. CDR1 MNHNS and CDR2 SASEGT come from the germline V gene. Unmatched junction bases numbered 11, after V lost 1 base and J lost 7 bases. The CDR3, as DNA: TGTGCCAGCAGTGAAGGTCCAACGGGGGGGCAGGGGACCCAGTACTTC. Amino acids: CASSEGPTGGQGTQYF.

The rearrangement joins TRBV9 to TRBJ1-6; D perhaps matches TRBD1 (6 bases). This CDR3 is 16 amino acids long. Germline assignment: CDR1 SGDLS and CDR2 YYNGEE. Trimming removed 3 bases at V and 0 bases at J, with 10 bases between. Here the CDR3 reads CASSAGQSSYNSPLHF. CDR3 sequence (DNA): TGTGCCAGCAGCGCTGGACAGAGCTCCTATAATTCACCCCTCCACTTT.

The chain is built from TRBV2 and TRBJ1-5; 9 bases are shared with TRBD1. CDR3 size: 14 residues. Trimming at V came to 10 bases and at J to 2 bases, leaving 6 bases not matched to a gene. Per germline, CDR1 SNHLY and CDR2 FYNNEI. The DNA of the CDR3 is TGTGCCACCCGACAGGGGGTAGGCAATCAGCCCCAGCATTTT. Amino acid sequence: CATRQGVGNQPQHF.

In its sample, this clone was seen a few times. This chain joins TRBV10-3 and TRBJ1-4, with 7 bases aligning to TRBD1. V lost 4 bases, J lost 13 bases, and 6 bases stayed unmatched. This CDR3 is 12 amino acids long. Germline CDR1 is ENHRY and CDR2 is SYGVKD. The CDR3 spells CAISGTAGGLFF. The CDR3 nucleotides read TGTGCCATCAGTGGGACCGCAGGGGGACTGTTTTTT.

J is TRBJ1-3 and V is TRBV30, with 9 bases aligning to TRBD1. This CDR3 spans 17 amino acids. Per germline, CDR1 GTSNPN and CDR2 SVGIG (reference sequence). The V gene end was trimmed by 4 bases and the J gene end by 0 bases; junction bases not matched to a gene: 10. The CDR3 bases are TGTGCCTGGATGAGTTTGGGGACAGGGTCCTCTGGAAACACCATATATTTT. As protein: CAWMSLGTGSSGNTIYF.

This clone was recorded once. The CDR3 DNA reads as TGTGCCAGCAGTCCTTCCGGGACAGGGGGCTACGAGCAGTACTTC. Residues: CASSPSGTGGYEQYF. The J gene is TRBJ2-7, the V gene TRBV6-4, with TRBD1 identical over 11 bases. V gave up 5 bases and J gave up 3 bases; unmatched junction bases: 6. The CDR3 has 15 amino acids. The V gene's germline CDR1 is MRHNA and CDR2 SNTAGT.

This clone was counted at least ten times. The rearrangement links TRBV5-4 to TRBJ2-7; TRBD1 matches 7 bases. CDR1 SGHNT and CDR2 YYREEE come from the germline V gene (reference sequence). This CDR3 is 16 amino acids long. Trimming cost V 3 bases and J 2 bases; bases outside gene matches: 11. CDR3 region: CASSSFAGTDPYEQYF. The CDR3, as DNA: TGTGCCAGCAGCTCCTTCGCAGGGACAGATCCCTACGAGCAGTACTTC.

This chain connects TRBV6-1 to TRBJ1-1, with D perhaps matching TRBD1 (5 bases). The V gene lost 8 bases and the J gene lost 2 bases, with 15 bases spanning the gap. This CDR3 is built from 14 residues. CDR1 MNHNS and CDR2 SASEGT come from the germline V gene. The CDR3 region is CASAQMGQNTEAFF. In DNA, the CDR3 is TGTGCCAGCGCACAAATGGGGCAAAACACTGAAGCTTTCTTT.

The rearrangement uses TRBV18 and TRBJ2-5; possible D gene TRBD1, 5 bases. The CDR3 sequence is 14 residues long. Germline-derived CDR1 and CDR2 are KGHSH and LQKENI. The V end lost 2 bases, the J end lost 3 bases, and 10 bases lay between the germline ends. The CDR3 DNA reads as TGTGCCAGCTCACCAGGGGCCAGGGAAGAGACCCAGTACTTC. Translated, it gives CASSPGAREETQYF.

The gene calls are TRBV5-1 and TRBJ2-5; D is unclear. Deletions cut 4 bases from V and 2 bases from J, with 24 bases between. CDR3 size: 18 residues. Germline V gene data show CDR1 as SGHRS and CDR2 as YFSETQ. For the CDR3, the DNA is TGCGCCAGCAGCCTGAGACTCCATAGCAGACTCGTACAAGAGACCCAGTACTTC. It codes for CASSLRLHSRLVQETQYF.

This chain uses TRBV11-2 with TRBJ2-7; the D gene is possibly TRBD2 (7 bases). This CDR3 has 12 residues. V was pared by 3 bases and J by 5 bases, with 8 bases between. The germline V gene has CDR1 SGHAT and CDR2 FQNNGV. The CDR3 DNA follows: TGTGCCAGCAGCTTCGGGGGGCACGAGCAGTACTTC. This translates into CASSFGGHEQYF.

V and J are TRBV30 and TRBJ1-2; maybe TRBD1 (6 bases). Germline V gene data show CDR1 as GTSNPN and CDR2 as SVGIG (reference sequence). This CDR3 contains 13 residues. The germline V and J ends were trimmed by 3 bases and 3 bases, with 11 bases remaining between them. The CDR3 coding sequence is TGTGCCTGGAGCCCGACAGGAGACTATGGCTACACCTTC. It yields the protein CAWSPTGDYGYTF.

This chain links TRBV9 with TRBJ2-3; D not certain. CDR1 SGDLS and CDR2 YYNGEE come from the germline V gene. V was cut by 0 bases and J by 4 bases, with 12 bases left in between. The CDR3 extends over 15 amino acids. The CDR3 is CASSVGVGVSDTQYF. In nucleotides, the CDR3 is TGTGCCAGCAGCGTAGGGGTAGGAGTATCAGATACGCAGTATTTT. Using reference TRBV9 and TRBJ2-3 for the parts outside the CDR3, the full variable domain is DSGVTQTPKHLITATGQRVTLRCSPRSGDLSVYWYQQSLDQGLQFLIQYYNGEERAKGNILERFSAQQFPDLHSELNLSSLELGDSALYFCASSVGVGVSDTQYFGPGTRLTVL.

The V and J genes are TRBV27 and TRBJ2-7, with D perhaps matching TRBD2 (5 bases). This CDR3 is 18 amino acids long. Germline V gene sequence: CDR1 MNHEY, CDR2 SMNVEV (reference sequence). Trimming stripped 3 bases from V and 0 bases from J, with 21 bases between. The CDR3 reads CASSFSGIGIGSSYEQYF. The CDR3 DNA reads TGTGCCAGCAGTTTCTCGGGGATCGGGATCGGCAGCTCCTACGAGCAGTACTTC.

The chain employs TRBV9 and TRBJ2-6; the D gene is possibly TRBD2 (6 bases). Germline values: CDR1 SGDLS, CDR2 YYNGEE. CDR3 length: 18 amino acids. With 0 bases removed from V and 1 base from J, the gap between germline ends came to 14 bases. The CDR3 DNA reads TGTGCCAGCAGCGTAGCGAGACTCGGGGGATCTGGGGCCAACGTCCTGACTTTC. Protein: CASSVARLGGSGANVLTF. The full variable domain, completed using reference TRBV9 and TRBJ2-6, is DSGVTQTPKHLITATGQRVTLRCSPRSGDLSVYWYQQSLDQGLQFLIQYYNGEERAKGNILERFSAQQFPDLHSELNLSSLELGDSALYFCASSVARLGGSGANVLTFGAGSRLTVL.

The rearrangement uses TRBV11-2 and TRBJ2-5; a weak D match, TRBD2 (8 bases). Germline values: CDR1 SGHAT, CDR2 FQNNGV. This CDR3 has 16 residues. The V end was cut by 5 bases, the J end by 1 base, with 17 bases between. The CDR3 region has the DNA TGTGCCAGCAGCCCCGACAGGGCGGGGGGCCAAGAGACCCAGTACTTC. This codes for CASSPDRAGGQETQYF. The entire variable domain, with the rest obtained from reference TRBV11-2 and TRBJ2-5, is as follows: EAGVAQSPRYKIIEKRQSVAFWCNPISGHATLYWYQQILGQGPKLLIQFQNNGVVDDSQLPKDRFSAERLKGVDSTLKIQPAKLEDSAVYLCASSPDRAGGQETQYFGPGTRLLVL.

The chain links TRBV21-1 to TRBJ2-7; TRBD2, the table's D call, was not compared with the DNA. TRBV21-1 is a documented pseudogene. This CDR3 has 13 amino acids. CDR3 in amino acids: CASRNRVSYEQYF. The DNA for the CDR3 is TGTGCCAGCAGAAACCGGGTTTCCTACGAGCAGTACTTC.